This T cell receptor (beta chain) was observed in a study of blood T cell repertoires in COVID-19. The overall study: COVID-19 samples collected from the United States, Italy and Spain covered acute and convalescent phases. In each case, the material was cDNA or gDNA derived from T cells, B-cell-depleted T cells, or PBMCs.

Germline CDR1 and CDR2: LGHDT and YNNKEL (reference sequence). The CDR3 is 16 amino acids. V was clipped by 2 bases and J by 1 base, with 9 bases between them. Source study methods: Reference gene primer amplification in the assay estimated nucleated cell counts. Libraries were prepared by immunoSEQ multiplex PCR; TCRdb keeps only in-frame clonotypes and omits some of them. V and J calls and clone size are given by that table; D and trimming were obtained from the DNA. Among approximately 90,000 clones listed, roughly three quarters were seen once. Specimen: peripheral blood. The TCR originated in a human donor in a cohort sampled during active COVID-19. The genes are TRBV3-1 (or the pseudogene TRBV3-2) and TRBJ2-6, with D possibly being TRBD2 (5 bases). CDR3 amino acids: CASSQLTGSGANVLTF. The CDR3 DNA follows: TGTGCCAGCAGCCAACTTACGGGGTCTGGGGCCAACGTCCTGACTTTC.